This T cell receptor (beta chain) stems from a study of T cells in Graves' hyperthyroidism and ophthalmopathy. This clonotype was observed at least ten times. Its specificity is not known. RNA transcripts gave rise to amplified TCR beta CDR3 regions. First-round RT-PCR with HTBI primers amplified the TCR CDR3 region. MiXCR, applied by TCRdb to the multiplex PCR reads, yields one record per CDR3 protein. There are about 300,000 distinct CDR3 sequences in the sample; under 30% occur only once, and about 30% lies in the top ten. Germline V gene lookup returns CDR1 DFQATT and CDR2 SNEGSKA (reference sequence). Trimming shortened V by 3 bases and J by 9 bases, and 12 bases separated the two germline ends. This CDR3 is 11 amino acids long. The study's findings and limits: Appearing also in blood were most of the thyroid clonotypes expanded above 0.001.

The source of this sequence is a man aged 40-50 years with Graves' hyperthyroidism that later progressed to Graves' ophthalmopathy. Sequencing was done on a sample of blood. This sequence joins TRBV20-1 and TRBJ2-7; possibly TRBD1 for D (6 bases). Written as DNA, the CDR3 is TGCAGTGCTAGCAGGGGCCAGGTGCAGTACTTC. Translated: CSASRGQVQYF.